This T cell receptor (beta chain) emerged from a study of Graves' ophthalmopathy and Graves' hyperthyroidism. This clonotype showed up many times. Those donors who had ophthalmopathy presented with moderate-to-severe activity, a CAS of ≥3, a NOSPECS of ≥4 and a duration under 3 months. The CDR3 consists of 12 residues. Germline lookup yields CDR1 MDHEN and CDR2 SYDVKM. Trimming shortened V by 2 bases and J by 2 bases, and 4 bases separated the two germline ends. RNA transcripts were the source from which TCR beta CDR3 regions were amplified. Scientists carried out first-round RT-PCR using HTBI primers and then a second-round multiplex PCR. TCRdb re-analysed the multiplex PCR reads in MiXCR, keeping a single row per CDR3 protein. The sample lists hundreds of thousands of distinct CDR3 sequences, approximately 15% occurring once.

V and J are TRBV28 and TRBJ2-7, with unresolved D. The sequence came from a woman in her twenties or thirties with Graves' ophthalmopathy. Specimen: blood. In nucleotides, the CDR3 is TGTGCCAGCAGTTTAACTCCCTACGAGCAGTACTTC. Protein: CASSLTPYEQYF. Full variable domain (outside the CDR3, taken from reference TRBV28 and TRBJ2-7): DVKVTQSSRYLVKRTGEKVFLECVQDMDHENMFWYRQDPGLGLRLIYFSYDVKMKEKGDIPEGYSVSREKKERFSLILESASTNQTSMYLCASSLTPYEQYFGPGTRLTVT.